The entry below describes one T cell receptor (beta chain). This sample was included in a study of CD8 T cells in Susac syndrome. Random hexamers were used to reverse transcribe about 0.5 to 1 ug of RNA. Across 54 Vbeta and 13 Jbeta, immunoSEQ multiplex PCR amplified TCR beta CDR3. TCRdb reprocessed the immunoSEQ multiplex PCR reads with MiXCR, giving one entry per CDR3 protein. This sample carries hundreds of thousands of distinct CDR3 sequences, 85% to 95% of them seen once, and the ten largest clones take 0.065% to 0.08%. This CDR3 spans 13 amino acids. The germline CDR1 and CDR2 sequences are LNHDA and SQIVND (reference sequence). V lost 4 bases and J 5 bases, leaving 9 bases between the germline ends. The authors carried out high-throughput sequencing of TCR beta. They applied it to CD8+ and CD4+ T cells obtained from blood. The CD8+ and CD4+ T cells were negatively isolated, with the TEMRA cells enriched by FACS.

The sample taken for sequencing was CD4+ T cells from PBMCs. This clonotype was obtained from a human donor with multiple sclerosis. This chain links TRBV19 with TRBJ1-5; D gene ambiguous. The CDR3 DNA sequence: TGTGCCAGTAGTACCGGGCTTCATCAGCCCCAGCATTTT. It codes for CASSTGLHQPQHF.